This T cell receptor (beta chain) is drawn from a study of PD-1 blockade in classical Hodgkin lymphoma. Whole-study findings and limits: Before treatment, complete responders showed about the same diversity as newly diagnosed patients. Reported findings placed baseline TCR diversity lower in newly diagnosed patients (compared with healthy donors). Patients who began taking nivolumab under 1 year after ASCT were left out.

The time point denotes: cycle 4 day 1 (C4D1), after five to seven weeks of nivolumab. All patients relapsed after autologous stem cell transplantation, and brentuximab vedotin exposure varied. With 5 bases removed from V and 11 bases from J, the gap between germline ends came to 10 bases. This CDR3 is 12 amino acids long. The germline gives CDR1 LNHDA, CDR2 SQIVND (reference sequence). Sequencing used immunoSEQ multiplex PCR; TCRdb keeps in-frame clones, though not all of them. This sample yields 45,000 to 60,000 clones, of which around 80% are seen a single time; about 19% belongs to the top ten. This clone was observed a handful of times. The antigen is undetermined.

The clonotype originates from a human donor with classical Hodgkin lymphoma. Sequenced here: peripheral blood mononuclear cells (PBMCs), sampled before the fourth cycle of nivolumab. The chain uses TRBV19 and TRBJ1-6; D gene uncertain. In DNA, the CDR3 is TGTGCCAGTAGTGGCTTGGAGGCACCCCTCCACTTT. Protein product: CASSGLEAPLHF.